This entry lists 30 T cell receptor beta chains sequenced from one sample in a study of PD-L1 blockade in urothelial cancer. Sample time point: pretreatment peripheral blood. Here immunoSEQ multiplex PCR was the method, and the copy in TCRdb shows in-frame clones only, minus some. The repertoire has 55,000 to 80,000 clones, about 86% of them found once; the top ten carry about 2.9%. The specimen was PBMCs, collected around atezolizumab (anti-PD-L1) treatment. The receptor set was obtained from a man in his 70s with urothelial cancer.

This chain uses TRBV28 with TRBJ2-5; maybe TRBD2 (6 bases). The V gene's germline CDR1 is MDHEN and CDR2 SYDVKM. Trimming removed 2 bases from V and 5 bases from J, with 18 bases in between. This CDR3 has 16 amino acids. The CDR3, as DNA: TGTGCCAGCAGTTTAGCGGGACCGACAAAACGGGAGACCCAGTACTTC. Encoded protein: CASSLAGPTKRETQYF. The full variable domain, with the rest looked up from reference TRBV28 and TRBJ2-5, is DVKVTQSSRYLVKRTGEKVFLECVQDMDHENMFWYRQDPGLGLRLIYFSYDVKMKEKGDIPEGYSVSREKKERFSLILESASTNQTSMYLCASSLAGPTKRETQYFGPGTRLLVL.

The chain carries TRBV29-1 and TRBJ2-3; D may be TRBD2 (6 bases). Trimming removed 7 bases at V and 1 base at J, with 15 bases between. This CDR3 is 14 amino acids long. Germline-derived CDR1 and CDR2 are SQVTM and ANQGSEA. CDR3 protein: CSAPGGMGTDTQYF. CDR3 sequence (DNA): TGCAGCGCGCCCGGGGGTATGGGCACAGATACGCAGTATTTT.

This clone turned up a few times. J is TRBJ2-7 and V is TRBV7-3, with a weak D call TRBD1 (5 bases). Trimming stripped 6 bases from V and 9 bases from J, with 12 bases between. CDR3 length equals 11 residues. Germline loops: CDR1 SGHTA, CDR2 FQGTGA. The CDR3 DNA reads TGTGCCAGCAGTAATGGGGCCGGGCAGTACTTC. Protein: CASSNGAGQYF.

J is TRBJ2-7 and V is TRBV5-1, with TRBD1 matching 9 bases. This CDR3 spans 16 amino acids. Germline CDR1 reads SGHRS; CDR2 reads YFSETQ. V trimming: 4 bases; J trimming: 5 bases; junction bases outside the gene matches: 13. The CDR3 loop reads CASSRDREPILNEQYF. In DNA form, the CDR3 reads TGCGCCAGCAGCAGGGACAGGGAGCCGATCCTCAACGAGCAGTACTTC.

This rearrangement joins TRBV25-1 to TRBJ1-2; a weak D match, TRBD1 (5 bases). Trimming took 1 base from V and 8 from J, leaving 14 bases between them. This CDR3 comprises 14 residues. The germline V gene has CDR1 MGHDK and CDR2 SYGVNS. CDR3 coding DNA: TGTGCCAGCAGTGAATTCGGGGAGGGGCGCGGCTACACCTTC. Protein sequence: CASSEFGEGRGYTF.

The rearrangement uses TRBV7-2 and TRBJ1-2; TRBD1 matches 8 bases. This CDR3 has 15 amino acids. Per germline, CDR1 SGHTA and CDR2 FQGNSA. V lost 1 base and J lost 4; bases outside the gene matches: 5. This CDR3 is CASSLVGGTGYGYTF. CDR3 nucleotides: TGTGCCAGCAGCTTAGTGGGGGGGACAGGCTATGGCTACACCTTC. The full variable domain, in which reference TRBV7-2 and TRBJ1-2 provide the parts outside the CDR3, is GAGVSQSPSNKVTEKGKDVELRCDPISGHTALYWYRQSLGQGLEFLIYFQGNSAPDKSGLPSDRFSAERTGGSVSTLTIQRTQQEDSAVYLCASSLVGGTGYGYTFGSGTRLTVV.

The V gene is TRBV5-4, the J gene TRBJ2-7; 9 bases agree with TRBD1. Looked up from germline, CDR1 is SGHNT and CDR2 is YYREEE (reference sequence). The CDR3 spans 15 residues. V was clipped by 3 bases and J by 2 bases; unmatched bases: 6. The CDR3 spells CASSSGTGNTYEQYF. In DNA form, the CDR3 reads TGTGCCAGCAGCTCCGGGACAGGGAATACCTACGAGCAGTACTTC.

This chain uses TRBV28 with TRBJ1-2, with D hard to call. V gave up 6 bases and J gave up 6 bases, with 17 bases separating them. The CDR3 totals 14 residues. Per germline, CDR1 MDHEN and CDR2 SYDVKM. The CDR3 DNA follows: TGTGCCAGCAGGGCTCCCCCCCGGGATCATGGCTACACCTTC. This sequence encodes CASRAPPRDHGYTF.

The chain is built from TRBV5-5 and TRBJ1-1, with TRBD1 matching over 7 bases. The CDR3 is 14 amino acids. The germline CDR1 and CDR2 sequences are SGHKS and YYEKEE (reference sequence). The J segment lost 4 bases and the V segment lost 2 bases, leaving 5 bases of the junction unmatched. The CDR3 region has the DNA TGTGCCAGCAGCTTCGGAGGGGGCTTCACTGAAGCTTTCTTT. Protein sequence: CASSFGGGFTEAFF.

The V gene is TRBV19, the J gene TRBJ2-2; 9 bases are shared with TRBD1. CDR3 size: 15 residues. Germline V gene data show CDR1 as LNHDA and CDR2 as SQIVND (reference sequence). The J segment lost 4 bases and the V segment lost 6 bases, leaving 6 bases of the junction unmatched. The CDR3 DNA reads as TGTGCCAGTAGGCCACAGGGGGCGGTCACCGGGGAGCTGTTTTTT. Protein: CASRPQGAVTGELFF.

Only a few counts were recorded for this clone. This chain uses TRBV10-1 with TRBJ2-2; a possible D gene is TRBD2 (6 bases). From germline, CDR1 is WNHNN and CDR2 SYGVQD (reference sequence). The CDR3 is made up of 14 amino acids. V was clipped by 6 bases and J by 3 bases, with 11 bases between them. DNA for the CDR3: TGCGCCAGCAGACTAGCTGGGGACACCGGGGAGCTGTTTTTT. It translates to CASRLAGDTGELFF.

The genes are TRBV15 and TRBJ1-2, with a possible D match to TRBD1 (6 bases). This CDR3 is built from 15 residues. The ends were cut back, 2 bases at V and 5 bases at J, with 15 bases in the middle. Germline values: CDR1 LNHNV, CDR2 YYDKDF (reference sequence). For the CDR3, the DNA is TGTGCCACCAGCAGAACGAGACAGGACCCGTATGGCTACACCTTC. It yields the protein CATSRTRQDPYGYTF.

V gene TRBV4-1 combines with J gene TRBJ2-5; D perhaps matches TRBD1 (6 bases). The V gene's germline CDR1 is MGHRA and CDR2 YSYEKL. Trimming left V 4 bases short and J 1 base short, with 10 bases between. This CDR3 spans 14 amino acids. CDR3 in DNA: TGCGCCAGCAGCCCCAGGACAGCCCAAGAGACCCAGTACTTC. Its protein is CASSPRTAQETQYF.

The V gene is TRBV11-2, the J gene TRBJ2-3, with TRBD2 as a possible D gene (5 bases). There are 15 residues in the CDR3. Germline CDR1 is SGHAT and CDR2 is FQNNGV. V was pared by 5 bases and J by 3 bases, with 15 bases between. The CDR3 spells CASSPWKSGTDTQYF. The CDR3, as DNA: TGTGCCAGCAGCCCATGGAAGTCGGGGACAGATACGCAGTATTTT. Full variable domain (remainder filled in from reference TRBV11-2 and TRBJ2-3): EAGVAQSPRYKIIEKRQSVAFWCNPISGHATLYWYQQILGQGPKLLIQFQNNGVVDDSQLPKDRFSAERLKGVDSTLKIQPAKLEDSAVYLCASSPWKSGTDTQYFGPGTRLTVL.

DNA for the CDR3: TGTGCCAGCAGCACCCAGGGACTCCACAATGAGCAGTTCTTC. As protein: CASSTQGLHNEQFF. The V gene is TRBV9, the J gene TRBJ2-1; D is perhaps TRBD2 (6 bases). This CDR3 comprises 14 residues. V was trimmed by 4 bases and J by 5 bases, leaving 13 bases between them. Germline CDR1 reads SGDLS; CDR2 reads YYNGEE.

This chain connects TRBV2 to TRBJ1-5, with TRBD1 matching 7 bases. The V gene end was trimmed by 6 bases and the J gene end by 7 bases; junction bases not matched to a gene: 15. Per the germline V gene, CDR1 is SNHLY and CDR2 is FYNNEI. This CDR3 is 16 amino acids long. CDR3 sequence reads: CASSGPGQKSRQPQHF. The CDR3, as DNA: TGTGCCAGCAGCGGACCGGGACAGAAGTCTCGGCAGCCCCAGCATTTT. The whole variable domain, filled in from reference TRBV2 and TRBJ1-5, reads EPEVTQTPSHQVTQMGQEVILRCVPISNHLYFYWYRQILGQKVEFLVSFYNNEISEKSEIFDDQFSVERPDGSNFTLKIRSTKLEDSAMYFCASSGPGQKSRQPQHFGDGTRLSIL.

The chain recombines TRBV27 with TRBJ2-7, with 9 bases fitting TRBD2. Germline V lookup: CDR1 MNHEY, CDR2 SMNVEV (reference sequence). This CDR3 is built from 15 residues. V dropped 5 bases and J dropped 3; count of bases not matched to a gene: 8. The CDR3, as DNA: TGTGCCAGCAGTGCTTGGACTAGCGAGCTCTACGAGCAGTACTTC. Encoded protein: CASSAWTSELYEQYF.

The CDR3 is CSVGGLVAGGLYEQYF. CDR3 sequence (DNA): TGCAGCGTTGGTGGTTTAGTAGCGGGAGGGCTCTACGAGCAGTACTTC. V is TRBV29-1 and J is TRBJ2-7, with 11 bases lining up with TRBD2. CDR1 is SQVTM, CDR2 ANQGSEA, per germline. Losses at the gene ends were 4 bases for V and 3 bases for J; bases not matched to a gene: 11. This CDR3 region has 16 residues.

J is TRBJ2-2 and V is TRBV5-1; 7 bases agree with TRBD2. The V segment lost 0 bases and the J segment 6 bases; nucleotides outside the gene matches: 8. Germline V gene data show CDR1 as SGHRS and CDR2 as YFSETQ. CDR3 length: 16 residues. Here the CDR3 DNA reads TGCGCCAGCAGCTTGGCCACGGCGGGAGCCCCCGGGGAGCTGTTTTTT. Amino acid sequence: CASSLATAGAPGELFF. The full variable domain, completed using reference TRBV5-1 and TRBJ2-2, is KAGVTQTPRYLIKTRGQQVTLSCSPISGHRSVSWYQQTPGQGLQFLFEYFSETQRNKGNFPGRFSGRQFSNSRSEMNVSTLELGDSALYLCASSLATAGAPGELFFGEGSRLTVL.

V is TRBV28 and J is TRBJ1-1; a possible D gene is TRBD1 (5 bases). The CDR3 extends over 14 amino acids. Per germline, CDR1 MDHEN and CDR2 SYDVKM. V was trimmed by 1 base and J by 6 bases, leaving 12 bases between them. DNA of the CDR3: TGTGCCAGCAGTTTATTCGGCGCGGGGCCTGAAGCTTTCTTT. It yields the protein CASSLFGAGPEAFF. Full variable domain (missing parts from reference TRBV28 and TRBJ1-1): DVKVTQSSRYLVKRTGEKVFLECVQDMDHENMFWYRQDPGLGLRLIYFSYDVKMKEKGDIPEGYSVSREKKERFSLILESASTNQTSMYLCASSLFGAGPEAFFGQGTRLTVV.

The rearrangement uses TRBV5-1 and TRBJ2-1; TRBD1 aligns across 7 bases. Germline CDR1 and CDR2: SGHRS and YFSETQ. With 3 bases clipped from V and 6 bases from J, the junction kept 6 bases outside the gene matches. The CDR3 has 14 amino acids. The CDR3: CASSWATGINEQFF. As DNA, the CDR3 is TGCGCCAGCAGCTGGGCGACAGGGATCAATGAGCAGTTCTTC.

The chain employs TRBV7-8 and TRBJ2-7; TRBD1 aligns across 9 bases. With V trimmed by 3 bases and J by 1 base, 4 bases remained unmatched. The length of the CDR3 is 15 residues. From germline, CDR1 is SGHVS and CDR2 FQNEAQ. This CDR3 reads CASSLGQGRSYEQYF. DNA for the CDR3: TGTGCCAGCAGCTTGGGACAGGGACGTTCCTACGAGCAGTACTTC.

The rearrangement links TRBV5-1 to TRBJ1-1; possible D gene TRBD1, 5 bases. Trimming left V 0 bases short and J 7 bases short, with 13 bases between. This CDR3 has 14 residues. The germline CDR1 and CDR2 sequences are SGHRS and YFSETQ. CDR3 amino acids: CASSLGRAVGEAFF. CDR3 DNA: TGCGCCAGCAGCTTGGGCAGGGCGGTAGGTGAAGCTTTCTTT.

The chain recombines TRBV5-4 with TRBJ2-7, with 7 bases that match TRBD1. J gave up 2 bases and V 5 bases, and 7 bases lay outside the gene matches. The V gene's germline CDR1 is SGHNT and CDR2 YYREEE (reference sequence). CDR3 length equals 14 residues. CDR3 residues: CASRTGTDPYEQYF. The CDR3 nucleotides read TGTGCCAGCAGGACCGGGACAGACCCCTACGAGCAGTACTTC. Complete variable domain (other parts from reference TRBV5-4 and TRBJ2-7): ETGVTQSPTHLIKTRGQQVTLRCSSQSGHNTVSWYQQALGQGPQFIFQYYREEENGRGNFPPRFSGLQFPNYSSELNVNALELDDSALYLCASRTGTDPYEQYFGPGTRLTVT.

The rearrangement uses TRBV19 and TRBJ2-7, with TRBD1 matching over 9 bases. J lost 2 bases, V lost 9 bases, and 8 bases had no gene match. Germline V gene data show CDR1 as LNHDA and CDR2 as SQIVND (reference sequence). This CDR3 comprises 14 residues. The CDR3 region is CASSRTGVTYEQYF. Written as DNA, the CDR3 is TGTGCCAGCTCCCGGACAGGGGTTACCTACGAGCAGTACTTC.

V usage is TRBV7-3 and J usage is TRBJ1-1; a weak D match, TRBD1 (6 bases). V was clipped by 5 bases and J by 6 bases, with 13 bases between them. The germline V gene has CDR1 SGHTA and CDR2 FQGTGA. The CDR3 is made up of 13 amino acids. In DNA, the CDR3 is TGTGCCAGCAGCACCACAGGGACGGCTGAAGCTTTCTTT. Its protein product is CASSTTGTAEAFF. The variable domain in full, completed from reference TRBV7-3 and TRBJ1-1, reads GAGVSQTPSNKVTEKGKYVELRCDPISGHTALYWYRQSLGQGPEFLIYFQGTGAADDSGLPNDRFFAVRPEGSVSTLKIQRTERGDSAVYLCASSTTGTAEAFFGQGTRLTVV.

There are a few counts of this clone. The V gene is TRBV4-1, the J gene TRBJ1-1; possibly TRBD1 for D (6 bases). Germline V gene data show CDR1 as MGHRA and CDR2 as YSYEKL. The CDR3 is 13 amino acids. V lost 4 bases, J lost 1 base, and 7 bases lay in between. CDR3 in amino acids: CASSRQENTEAFF. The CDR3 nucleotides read TGCGCCAGCAGCCGACAGGAGAACACTGAAGCTTTCTTT.

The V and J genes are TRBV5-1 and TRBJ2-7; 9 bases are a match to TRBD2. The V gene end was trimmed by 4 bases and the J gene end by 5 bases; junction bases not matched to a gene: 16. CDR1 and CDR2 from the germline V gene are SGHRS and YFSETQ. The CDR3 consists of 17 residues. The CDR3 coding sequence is TGCGCCAGCAGCCCCCTCACTAGCGGGCTACGTCCGCACGAGCAGTACTTC. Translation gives CASSPLTSGLRPHEQYF.

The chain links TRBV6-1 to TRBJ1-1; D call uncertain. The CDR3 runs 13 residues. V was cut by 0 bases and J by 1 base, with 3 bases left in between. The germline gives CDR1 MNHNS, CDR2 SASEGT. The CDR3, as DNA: TGTGCCAGCAGTGAAGCCCGGAACACTGAAGCTTTCTTT. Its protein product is CASSEARNTEAFF.

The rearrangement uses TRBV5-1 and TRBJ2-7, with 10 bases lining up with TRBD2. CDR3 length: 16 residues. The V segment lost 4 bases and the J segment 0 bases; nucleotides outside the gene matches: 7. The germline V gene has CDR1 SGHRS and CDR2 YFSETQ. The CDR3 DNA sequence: TGCGCCAGCAGCGTTGGTCCTAGCGGGAGCTCCTACGAGCAGTACTTC. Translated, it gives CASSVGPSGSSYEQYF.